One TCR beta chain is described in this entry. The antigen is not known. Germline trimming cut 3 bases from V and 4 bases from J; bases unmatched to any gene: 8. Per the germline V gene, CDR1 is DFQATT and CDR2 is SNEGSKA (reference sequence). The CDR3 consists of 15 residues. These data belong to a study of T-cell reconstitution after alpha-beta-depleted transplantation in children. General study results and limits: Fresh T-cell production supplied most of the T-cell counts and diversity seen one year after transplant. After transplant, high TCRbeta diversity at day 60 in some patients arose from surviving recipient T cells and thymic progenitors. Reports say that about two months after transplant, the alpha-beta T cells came out of several hundred graft clones that had expanded.

A library of TCRbeta sequences, prepared with unique molecular identifiers, was generated. MiXCR was run by TCRdb on the PCR reads, yielding one entry per CDR3 protein. The data hold about 580,000 distinct CDR3 sequences, with over 20% observed a single time. The TCR was taken from a boy under two years old with Wiskott-Aldrich syndrome, due to receive a stem cell transplant. Sequenced material: PBMCs, taken before TCRalphabeta/CD19-depleted stem cell transplant. The chain couples TRBV20-1 to TRBJ2-2; 7 positions agree with TRBD2. CDR3: CSARGNLAVTGELFF. In nucleotides, the CDR3 is TGCAGTGCTAGGGGAAATCTAGCGGTCACCGGGGAGCTGTTTTTT.